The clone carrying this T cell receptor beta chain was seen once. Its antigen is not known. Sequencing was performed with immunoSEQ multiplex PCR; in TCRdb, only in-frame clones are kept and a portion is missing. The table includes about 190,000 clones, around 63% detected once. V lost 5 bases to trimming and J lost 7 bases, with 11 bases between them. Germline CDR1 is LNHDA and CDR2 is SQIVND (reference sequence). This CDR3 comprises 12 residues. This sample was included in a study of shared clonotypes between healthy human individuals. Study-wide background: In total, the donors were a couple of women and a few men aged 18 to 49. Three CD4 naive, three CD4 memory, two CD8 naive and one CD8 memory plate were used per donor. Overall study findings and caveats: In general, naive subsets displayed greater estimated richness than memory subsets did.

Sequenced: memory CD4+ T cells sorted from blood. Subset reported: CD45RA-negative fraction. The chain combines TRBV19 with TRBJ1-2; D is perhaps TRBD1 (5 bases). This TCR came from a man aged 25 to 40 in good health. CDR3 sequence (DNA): TGTGCCAGTAGTCCCGTCCAGGGTGGCTACACCTTC. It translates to CASSPVQGGYTF.